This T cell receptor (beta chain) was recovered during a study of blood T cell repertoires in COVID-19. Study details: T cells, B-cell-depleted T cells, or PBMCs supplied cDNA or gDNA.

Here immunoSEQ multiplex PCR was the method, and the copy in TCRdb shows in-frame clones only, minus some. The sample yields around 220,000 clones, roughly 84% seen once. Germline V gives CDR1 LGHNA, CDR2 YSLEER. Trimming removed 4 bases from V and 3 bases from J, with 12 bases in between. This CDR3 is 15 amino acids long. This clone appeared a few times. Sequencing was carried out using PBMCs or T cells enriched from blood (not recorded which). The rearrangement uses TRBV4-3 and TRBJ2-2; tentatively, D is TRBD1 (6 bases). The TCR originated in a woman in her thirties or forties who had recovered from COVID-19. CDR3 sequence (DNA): TGCGCCAGCAGCCCTGGGACACAGCACACCGGGGAGCTGTTTTTT. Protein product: CASSPGTQHTGELFF.